What follows describes a single T cell receptor (beta chain). This specimen comes from a study of control samples from healthy donors and cancer patients. The table came from immunoSEQ multiplex PCR; TCRdb's copy has only in-frame clones and leaves some out. There are around 30,000 clones in the sample; about 85% occur only once, and 1.5% to 2% lies in the top ten. Sequences were obtained from PBMCs. This clonotype originated in a woman between 40 and 55 years old with lung cancer.

The CDR3 bases are TGCAGCGTTGGTTCAGGAGCTAACTATGGCTACACCTTC. Translated, it gives CSVGSGANYGYTF. This chain links TRBV29-1 with TRBJ1-2; no reliable D call. Trimming took 4 bases from V and 0 from J, leaving 9 bases between them. The length of the CDR3 is 13 residues. Germline V gives CDR1 SQVTM, CDR2 ANQGSEA. Based on the CDR3 plus reference TRBV29-1 and TRBJ1-2, the full variable domain is SAVISQKPSRDICQRGTSLTIQCQVDSQVTMMFWYRQQPGQSLTLIATANQGSEATYESGFVIDKFPISRPNLTFSTLTVSNMSPEDSSIYLCSVGSGANYGYTFGSGTRLTVV.